The rows below give T cell receptor beta chains drawn from one sample of a study of PD-1 blockade in classical Hodgkin lymphoma. Sequencing was performed with immunoSEQ multiplex PCR; in TCRdb, only in-frame clones are kept and a portion is missing. This table has over 10,000 clones, roughly 90% appearing once. Sequencing used peripheral blood mononuclear cells (PBMCs), obtained at baseline. The origin of the receptors is a human donor with classical Hodgkin lymphoma. Both conserved end residues are part of each CDR3. D genes are given only for firm matches.

v_gene	d_gene	j_gene	CDR3aa	CDR3nt
TRBV2	-	TRBJ1-2	CASSEADGGYYGYTF	TGTGCCAGCAGTGAAGCCGATGGGGGCTACTATGGCTACACCTTC
TRBV25-1	-	TRBJ1-1	CASSVAKGTEAFF	TGTGCCAGCAGTGTCGCGAAGGGAACTGAAGCTTTCTTT
TRBV7-3	TRBD1	TRBJ2-7	CASSPGPGGYYEQYF	TGTGCCAGCAGTCCAGGTCCAGGGGGATACTACGAGCAGTACTTC
TRBV18	TRBD1	TRBJ1-1	CASSPLDRVGTEAFF	TGTGCCAGCTCACCCTTAGACAGGGTTGGCACTGAAGCTTTCTTT
TRBV29-1	-	TRBJ1-2	CSVPPGLRDYGYTF	TGCAGCGTTCCACCGGGACTGAGGGACTATGGCTACACCTTC
TRBV7-2	-	TRBJ2-5	CASSLVGAQGETQYF	TGTGCCAGCAGCTTAGTAGGCGCTCAAGGGGAGACCCAGTACTTC
TRBV5-4	-	TRBJ1-1	CASSPREGGNTEAFF	TGTGCCAGCAGCCCACGGGAAGGCGGTAACACTGAAGCTTTCTTT
TRBV7-8	-	TRBJ2-3	CASSLWQAVDVDTQYF	TGTGCCAGCAGCTTATGGCAAGCGGTTGATGTAGATACGCAGTATTTT
TRBV18	-	TRBJ2-4	CASSLSGSKNIQYF	TGTGCCAGCTCACTTAGTGGGTCCAAAAACATTCAGTACTTC
TRBV9	TRBD2	TRBJ2-7	CASSVDPSGIYEQYF	TGTGCCAGCAGCGTAGACCCTAGCGGGATCTACGAGCAGTACTTC
TRBV6-6	-	TRBJ2-5	CASSYSISGGETQYF	TGTGCCAGCAGTTACTCGATCAGTGGGGGAGAGACCCAGTACTTC
TRBV27	-	TRBJ2-7	CASSHSLGGPSYEQYF	TGTGCCAGCAGTCACTCACTAGGGGGACCTTCCTACGAGCAGTACTTC
TRBV6-1	TRBD2	TRBJ2-7	CASSSVAGRYEQYF	TGTGCCAGCAGCTCGGTAGCGGGACGCTACGAGCAGTACTTC
TRBV9	-	TRBJ2-3	CASSVGADTWTDTQYF	TGTGCCAGCAGCGTAGGGGCGGACACTTGGACAGATACGCAGTATTTT
TRBV2	-	TRBJ1-4	CASLRDRNNEKLFF	TGTGCCAGCCTAAGAGACAGGAATAATGAAAAACTGTTTTTT
TRBV30	TRBD1	TRBJ2-1	CAFSRGSYNEQFF	TGTGCCTTCTCCAGGGGGTCCTACAATGAGCAGTTCTTC
TRBV29-1	-	TRBJ1-2	CSVGQTHYGYTF	TGCAGCGTCGGACAGACCCACTATGGCTACACCTTC
TRBV10-3	TRBD1	TRBJ1-1	CAINTGTGGYTEAFF	TGTGCCATCAACACCGGGACAGGGGGCTACACTGAAGCTTTCTTT
TRBV10-3	-	TRBJ2-6	CAISERGRTVSGANVLTF	TGTGCCATCAGTGAGAGGGGTAGGACAGTCTCTGGGGCCAACGTCCTGACTTTC
TRBV19	TRBD1	TRBJ1-2	CASSIEDRAEAGYTF	TGTGCCAGTAGTATAGAAGACAGGGCGGAGGCTGGCTACACCTTC